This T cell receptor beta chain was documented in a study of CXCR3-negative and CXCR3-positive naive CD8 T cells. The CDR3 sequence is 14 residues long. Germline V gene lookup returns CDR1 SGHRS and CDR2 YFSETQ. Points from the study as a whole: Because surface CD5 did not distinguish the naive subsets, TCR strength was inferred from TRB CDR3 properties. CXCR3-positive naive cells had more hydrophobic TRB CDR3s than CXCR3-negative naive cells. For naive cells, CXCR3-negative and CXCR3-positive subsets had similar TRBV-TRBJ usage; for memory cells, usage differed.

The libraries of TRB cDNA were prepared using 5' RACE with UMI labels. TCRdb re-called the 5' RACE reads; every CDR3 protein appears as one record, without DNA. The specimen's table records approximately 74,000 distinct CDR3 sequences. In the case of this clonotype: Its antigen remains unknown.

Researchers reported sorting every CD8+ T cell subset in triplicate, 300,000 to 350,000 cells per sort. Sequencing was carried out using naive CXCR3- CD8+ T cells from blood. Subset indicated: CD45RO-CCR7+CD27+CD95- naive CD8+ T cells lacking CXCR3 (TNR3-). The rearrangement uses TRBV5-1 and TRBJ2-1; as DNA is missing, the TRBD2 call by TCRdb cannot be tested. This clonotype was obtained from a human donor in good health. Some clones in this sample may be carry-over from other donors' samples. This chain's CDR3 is CASSFSGWDNEQFF.